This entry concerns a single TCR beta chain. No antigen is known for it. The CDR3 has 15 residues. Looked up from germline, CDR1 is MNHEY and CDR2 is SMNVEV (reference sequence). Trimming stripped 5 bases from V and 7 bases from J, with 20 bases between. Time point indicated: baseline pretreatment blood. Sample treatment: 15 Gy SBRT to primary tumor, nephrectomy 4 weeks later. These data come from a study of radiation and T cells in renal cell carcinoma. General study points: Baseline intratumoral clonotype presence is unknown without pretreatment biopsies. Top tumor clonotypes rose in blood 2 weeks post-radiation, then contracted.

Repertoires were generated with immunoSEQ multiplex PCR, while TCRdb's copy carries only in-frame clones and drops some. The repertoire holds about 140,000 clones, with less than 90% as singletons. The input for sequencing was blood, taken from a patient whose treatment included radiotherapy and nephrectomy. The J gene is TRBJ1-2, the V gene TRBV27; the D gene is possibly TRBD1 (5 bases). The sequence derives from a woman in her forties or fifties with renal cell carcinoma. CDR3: CASSPRLPGRLGYTF. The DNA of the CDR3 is TGTGCCAGCAGTCCCCGACTCCCGGGGCGGCTTGGCTACACCTTC.